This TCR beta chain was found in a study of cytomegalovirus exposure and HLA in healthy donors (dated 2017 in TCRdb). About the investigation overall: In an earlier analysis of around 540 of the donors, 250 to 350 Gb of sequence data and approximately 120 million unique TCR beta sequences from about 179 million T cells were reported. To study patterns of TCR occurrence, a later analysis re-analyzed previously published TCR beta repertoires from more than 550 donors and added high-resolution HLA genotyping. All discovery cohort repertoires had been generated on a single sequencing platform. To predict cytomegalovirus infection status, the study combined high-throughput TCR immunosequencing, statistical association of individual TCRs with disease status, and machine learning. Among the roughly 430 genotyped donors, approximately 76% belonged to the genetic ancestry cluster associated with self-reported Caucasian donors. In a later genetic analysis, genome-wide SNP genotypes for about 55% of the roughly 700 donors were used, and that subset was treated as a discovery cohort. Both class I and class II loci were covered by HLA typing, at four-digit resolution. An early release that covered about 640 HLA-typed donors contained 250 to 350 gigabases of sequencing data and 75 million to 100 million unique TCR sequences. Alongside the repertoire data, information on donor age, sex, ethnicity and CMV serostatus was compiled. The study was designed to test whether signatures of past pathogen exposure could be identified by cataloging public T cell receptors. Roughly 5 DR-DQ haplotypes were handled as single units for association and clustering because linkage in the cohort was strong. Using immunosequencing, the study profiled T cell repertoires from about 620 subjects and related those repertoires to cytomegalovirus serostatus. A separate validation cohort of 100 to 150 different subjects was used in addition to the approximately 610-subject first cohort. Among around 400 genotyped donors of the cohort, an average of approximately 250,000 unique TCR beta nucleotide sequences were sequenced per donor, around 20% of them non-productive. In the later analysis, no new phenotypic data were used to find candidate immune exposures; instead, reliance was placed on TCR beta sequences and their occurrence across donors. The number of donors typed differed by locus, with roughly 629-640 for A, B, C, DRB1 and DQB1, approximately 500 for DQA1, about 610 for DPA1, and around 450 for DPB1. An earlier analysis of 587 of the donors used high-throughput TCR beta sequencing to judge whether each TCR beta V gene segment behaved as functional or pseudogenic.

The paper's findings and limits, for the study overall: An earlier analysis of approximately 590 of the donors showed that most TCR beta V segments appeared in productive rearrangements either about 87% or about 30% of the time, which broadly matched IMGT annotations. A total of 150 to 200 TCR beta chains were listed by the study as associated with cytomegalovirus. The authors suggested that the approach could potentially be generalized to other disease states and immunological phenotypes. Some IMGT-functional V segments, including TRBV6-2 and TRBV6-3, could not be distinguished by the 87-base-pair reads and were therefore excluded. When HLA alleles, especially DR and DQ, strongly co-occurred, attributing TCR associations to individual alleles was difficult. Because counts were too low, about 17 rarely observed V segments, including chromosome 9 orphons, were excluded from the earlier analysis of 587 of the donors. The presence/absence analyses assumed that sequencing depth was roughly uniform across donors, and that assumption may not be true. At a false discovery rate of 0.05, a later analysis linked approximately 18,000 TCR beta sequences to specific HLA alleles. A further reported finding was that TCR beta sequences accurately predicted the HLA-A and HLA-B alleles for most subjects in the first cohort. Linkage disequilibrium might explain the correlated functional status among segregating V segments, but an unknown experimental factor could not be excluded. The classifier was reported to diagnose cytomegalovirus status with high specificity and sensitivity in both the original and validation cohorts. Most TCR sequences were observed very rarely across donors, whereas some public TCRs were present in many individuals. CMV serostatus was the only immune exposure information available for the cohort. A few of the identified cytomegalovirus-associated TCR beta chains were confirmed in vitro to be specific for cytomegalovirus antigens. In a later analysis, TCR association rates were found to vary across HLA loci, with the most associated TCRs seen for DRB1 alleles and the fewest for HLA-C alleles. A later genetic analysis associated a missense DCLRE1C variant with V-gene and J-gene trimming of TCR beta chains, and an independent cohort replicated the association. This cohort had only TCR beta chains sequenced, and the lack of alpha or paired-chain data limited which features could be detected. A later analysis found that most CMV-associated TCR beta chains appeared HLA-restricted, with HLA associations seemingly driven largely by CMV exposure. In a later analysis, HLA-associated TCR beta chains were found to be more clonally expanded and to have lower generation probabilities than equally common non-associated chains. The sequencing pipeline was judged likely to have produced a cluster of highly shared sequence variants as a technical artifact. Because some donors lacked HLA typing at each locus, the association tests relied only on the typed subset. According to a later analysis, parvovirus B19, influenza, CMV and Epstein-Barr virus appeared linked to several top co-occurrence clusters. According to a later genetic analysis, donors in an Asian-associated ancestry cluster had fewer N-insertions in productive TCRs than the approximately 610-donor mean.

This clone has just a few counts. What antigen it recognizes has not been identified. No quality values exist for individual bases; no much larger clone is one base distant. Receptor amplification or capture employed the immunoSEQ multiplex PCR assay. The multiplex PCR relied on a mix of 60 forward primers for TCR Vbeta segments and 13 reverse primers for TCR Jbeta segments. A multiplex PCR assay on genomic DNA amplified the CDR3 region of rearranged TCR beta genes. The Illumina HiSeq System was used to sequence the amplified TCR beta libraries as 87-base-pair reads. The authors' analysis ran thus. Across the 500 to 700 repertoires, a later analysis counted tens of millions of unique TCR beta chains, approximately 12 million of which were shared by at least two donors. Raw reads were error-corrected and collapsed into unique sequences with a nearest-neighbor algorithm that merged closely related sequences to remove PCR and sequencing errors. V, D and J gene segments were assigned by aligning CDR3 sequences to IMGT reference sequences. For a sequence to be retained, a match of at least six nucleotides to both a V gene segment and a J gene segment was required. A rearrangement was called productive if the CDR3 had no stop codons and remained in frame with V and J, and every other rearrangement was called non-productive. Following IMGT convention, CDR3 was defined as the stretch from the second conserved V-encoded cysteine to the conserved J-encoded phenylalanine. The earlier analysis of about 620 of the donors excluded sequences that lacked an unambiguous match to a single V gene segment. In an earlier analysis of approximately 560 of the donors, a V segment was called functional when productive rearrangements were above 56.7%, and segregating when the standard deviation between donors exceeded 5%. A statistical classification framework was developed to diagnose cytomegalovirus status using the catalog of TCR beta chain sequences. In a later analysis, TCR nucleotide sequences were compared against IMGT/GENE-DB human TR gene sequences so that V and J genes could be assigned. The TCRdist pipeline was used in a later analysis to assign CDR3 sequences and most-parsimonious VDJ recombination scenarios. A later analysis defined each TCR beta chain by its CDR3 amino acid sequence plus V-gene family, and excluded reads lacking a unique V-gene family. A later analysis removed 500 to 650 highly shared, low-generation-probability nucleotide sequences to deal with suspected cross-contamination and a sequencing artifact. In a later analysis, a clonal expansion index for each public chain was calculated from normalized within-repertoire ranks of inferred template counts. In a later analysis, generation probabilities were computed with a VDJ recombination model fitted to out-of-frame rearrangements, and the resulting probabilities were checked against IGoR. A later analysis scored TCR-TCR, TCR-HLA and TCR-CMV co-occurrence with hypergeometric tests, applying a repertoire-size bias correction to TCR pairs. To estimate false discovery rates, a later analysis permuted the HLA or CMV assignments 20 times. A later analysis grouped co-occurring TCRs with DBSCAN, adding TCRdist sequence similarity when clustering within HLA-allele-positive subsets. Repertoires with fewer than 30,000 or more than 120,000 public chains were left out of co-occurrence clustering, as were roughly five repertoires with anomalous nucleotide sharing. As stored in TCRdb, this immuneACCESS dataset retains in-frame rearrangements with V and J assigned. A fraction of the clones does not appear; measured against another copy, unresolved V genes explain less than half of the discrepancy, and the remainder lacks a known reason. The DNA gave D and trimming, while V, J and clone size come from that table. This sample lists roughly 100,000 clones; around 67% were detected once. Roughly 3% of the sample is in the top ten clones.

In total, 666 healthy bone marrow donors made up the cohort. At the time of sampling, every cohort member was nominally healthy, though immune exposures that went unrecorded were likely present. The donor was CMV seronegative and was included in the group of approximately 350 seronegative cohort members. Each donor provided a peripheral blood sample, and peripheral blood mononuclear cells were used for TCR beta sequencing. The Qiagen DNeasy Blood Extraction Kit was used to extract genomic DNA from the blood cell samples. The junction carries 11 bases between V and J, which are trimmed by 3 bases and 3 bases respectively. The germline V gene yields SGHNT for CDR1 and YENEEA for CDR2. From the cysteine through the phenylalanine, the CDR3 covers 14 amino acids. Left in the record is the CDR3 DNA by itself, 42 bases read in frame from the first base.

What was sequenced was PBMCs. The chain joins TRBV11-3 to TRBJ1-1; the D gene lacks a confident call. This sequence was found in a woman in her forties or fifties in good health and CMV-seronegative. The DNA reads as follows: TGTGCCAGCAGCTTTATTGGTTCGGACACTGAAGCTTTCTTT. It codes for CASSFIGSDTEAFF.